This T cell receptor beta chain was sequenced for a study of T cell changes during pregnancy in multiple sclerosis. Clones were sequenced by immunoSEQ multiplex PCR, and TCRdb holds only the in-frame ones, with some missing. The sample holds about 77,000 clones, 70% to 90% seen once. Only a few counts were recorded for this clone. A junction end diverges from the germline sequence, so it may reflect a read error. Germline V CDR1 and CDR2: SNHLY, FYNNEI. This CDR3 contains 10 residues. This TCR derives from a female donor with multiple sclerosis, enrolled in a pregnancy study. This chain joins TRBV2 and TRBJ1-2; perhaps TRBD1 as D (5 bases). Here the sequenced sample was peripheral blood, taken before pregnancy. The CDR3 DNA reads as TGTGCCAGCAGTGAGGGGCCGATCGTCTTC. Translated, it gives CASSEGPIVF.